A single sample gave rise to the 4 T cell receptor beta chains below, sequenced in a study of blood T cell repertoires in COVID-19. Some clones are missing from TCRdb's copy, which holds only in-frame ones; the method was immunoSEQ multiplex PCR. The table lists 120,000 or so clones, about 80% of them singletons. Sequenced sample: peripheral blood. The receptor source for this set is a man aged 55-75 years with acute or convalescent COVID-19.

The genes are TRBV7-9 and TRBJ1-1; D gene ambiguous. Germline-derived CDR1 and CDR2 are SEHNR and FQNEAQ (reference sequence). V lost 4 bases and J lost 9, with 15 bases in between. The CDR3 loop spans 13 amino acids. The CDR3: CASSSDSGMKAFF. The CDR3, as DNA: TGTGCCAGCAGCTCCGACTCGGGGATGAAAGCTTTCTTT.

The DNA of the CDR3 is TGTGCCAGCAGGGTCGGGACTAGCGGGATATACGAGCAGTACTTC. This sequence encodes CASRVGTSGIYEQYF. V is TRBV6-5 and J is TRBJ2-7; 13 nucleotides line up with TRBD2. Unmatched junction bases numbered 6, after V lost 6 bases and J lost 4 bases. The CDR3 totals 15 residues. Germline loops: CDR1 MNHEY, CDR2 SVGAGI.

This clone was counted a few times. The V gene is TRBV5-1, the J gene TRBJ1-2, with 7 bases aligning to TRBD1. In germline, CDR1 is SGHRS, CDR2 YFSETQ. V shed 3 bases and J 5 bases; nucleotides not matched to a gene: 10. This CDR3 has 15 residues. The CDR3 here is CASSSTGQRTYGYTF. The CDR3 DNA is TGCGCCAGCAGCTCGACGGGACAGCGCACATATGGCTACACCTTC.

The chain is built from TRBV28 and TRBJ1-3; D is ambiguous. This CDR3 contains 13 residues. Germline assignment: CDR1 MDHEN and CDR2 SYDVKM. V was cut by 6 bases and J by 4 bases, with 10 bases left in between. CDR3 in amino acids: CASSMQAGNTIYF. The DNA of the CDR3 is TGTGCCAGCAGCATGCAAGCGGGAAACACCATATATTTT. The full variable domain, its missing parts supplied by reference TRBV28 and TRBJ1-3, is DVKVTQSSRYLVKRTGEKVFLECVQDMDHENMFWYRQDPGLGLRLIYFSYDVKMKEKGDIPEGYSVSREKKERFSLILESASTNQTSMYLCASSMQAGNTIYFGEGSWLTVV.